The 22 T cell receptor beta chains reported below all come from one sample, sequenced in a study of OX40 agonist ivuxolimab in advanced cancers. Data came from immunoSEQ multiplex PCR; TCRdb stores just in-frame clones and leaves some out. The sample contains tens of thousands of clones, more than 75% of which appear only once. This sample comprised CD4+ or CD8+ T cells sorted from blood, obtained in a trial of the OX40 agonist ivuxolimab. These receptors were collected from an adult with an advanced solid tumor such as melanoma, head and neck, liver or kidney cancer.

The rearrangement uses TRBV28 and TRBJ2-6; 10 nucleotides line up with TRBD2. Germline trimming cut 7 bases from V and 0 bases from J; bases unmatched to any gene: 6. From germline, CDR1 is MDHEN and CDR2 SYDVKM. This CDR3 is built from 17 residues. CDR3 DNA: TGTGCCAGCAAAATAGCGGGAGGCTACTCTGGGGCCAACGTCCTGACTTTC. It encodes CASKIAGGYSGANVLTF.

The chain is built from TRBV2 and TRBJ1-1, with 10 bases lining up with TRBD1. Germline values: CDR1 SNHLY, CDR2 FYNNEI. The length of the CDR3 is 16 residues. V gave up 10 bases and J gave up 2 bases; unmatched junction bases: 13. The CDR3 spells CATRRGDRGRNTEAFF. The CDR3 nucleotides are TGTGCCACCCGGAGAGGGGACAGGGGTCGTAACACTGAAGCTTTCTTT.

The rearrangement uses TRBV9 and TRBJ2-2; 11 bases align to TRBD2. The ends lost 4 bases at V and 1 base at J; junction bases unmatched: 6. CDR3 length equals 17 residues. The germline CDR1 and CDR2 sequences are SGDLS and YYNGEE. CDR3 coding DNA: TGTGCCAGCAGCCCCGTTACTAGCGGGAGGAACACCGGGGAGCTGTTTTTT. Encoded protein: CASSPVTSGRNTGELFF.

The chain has TRBV28 and TRBJ2-1; 7 positions match TRBD1. The CDR3 sequence is 14 residues long. The J segment lost 4 bases and the V segment lost 2 bases, leaving 2 bases of the junction unmatched. Germline CDR1 reads MDHEN; CDR2 reads SYDVKM. The CDR3 protein is CASSLAGGYNEQFF. The CDR3 DNA reads TGTGCCAGCAGTTTAGCAGGGGGTTACAATGAGCAGTTCTTC.

The chain employs TRBV10-3 and TRBJ2-1; 14 nucleotides agree with TRBD2. Germline values: CDR1 ENHRY, CDR2 SYGVKD. V dropped 2 bases and J dropped 7; count of bases not matched to a gene: 4. This CDR3 is built from 16 residues. CDR3: CAISEPGTSGGNEQFF. DNA of the CDR3: TGTGCCATCAGTGAGCCAGGGACTAGCGGGGGAAATGAGCAGTTCTTC.

The chain recombines TRBV19 with TRBJ2-7; D unresolved. Trimming cost V 4 bases and J 2 bases, with 15 bases left between them. In germline, CDR1 is LNHDA, CDR2 SQIVND (reference sequence). The CDR3 spans 15 residues. CDR3: CASSKSVGKTYEQYF. The CDR3 DNA reads TGTGCCAGTAGTAAGTCGGTGGGCAAGACCTACGAGCAGTACTTC.

The chain employs TRBV5-1 and TRBJ2-4; the D is unclear. The CDR3 is 14 amino acids. Trimming pared 0 bases from V and 7 bases from J, leaving 11 bases between. Germline V gene lookup returns CDR1 SGHRS and CDR2 YFSETQ. The CDR3 DNA is TGCGCCAGCAGCTTGGGTGGGGAACCTAACATTCAGTACTTC. Amino acid sequence: CASSLGGEPNIQYF.

The chain combines TRBV7-2 with TRBJ1-4; no clear D. The CDR3 sequence is 14 residues long. Germline values: CDR1 SGHTA, CDR2 FQGNSA. Trimming cost V 2 bases and J 5 bases, with 9 bases left between them. The CDR3, as DNA: TGTGCCAGCAGCTTATACGGGAGGAATGAAAAACTGTTTTTT. Translation: CASSLYGRNEKLFF.

This clone has more than one count but fewer than ten. The rearrangement joins TRBV28 to TRBJ1-4; D gene ambiguous. The V end lost 2 bases, the J end lost 7 bases, and 23 bases lay between the germline ends. CDR3 length: 18 amino acids. Per germline, CDR1 MDHEN and CDR2 SYDVKM. This CDR3 is CASSLGEEWDFEAEKLFF. DNA of the CDR3: TGTGCCAGCAGTTTAGGGGAGGAGTGGGATTTCGAGGCTGAAAAACTGTTTTTT.

The chain carries TRBV5-1 and TRBJ2-2; no clear D. CDR1 SGHRS and CDR2 YFSETQ come from the germline V gene. There are 15 residues in the CDR3. With 4 bases removed from V and 2 bases from J, the gap between germline ends came to 12 bases. CDR3 protein: CASSTEIANTGELFF. In DNA, the CDR3 is TGCGCCAGCAGCACCGAAATAGCTAACACCGGGGAGCTGTTTTTT. Together with reference TRBV5-1 and TRBJ2-2, the CDR3 gives the full variable domain: KAGVTQTPRYLIKTRGQQVTLSCSPISGHRSVSWYQQTPGQGLQFLFEYFSETQRNKGNFPGRFSGRQFSNSRSEMNVSTLELGDSALYLCASSTEIANTGELFFGEGSRLTVL.

V gene TRBV27 combines with J gene TRBJ1-6, with D uncertain. The CDR3 runs to 18 residues. In germline, CDR1 is MNHEY, CDR2 SMNVEV (reference sequence). The V end lost 5 bases, the J end lost 0 bases, and 17 bases lay between the germline ends. DNA of the CDR3: TGTGCCAGCAGTCCGAAATACCTCGGTGGCTCCTATAATTCACCCCTCCACTTT. Its protein product is CASSPKYLGGSYNSPLHF.

This chain uses TRBV19 with TRBJ1-5; no firm D call. The CDR3 loop spans 12 amino acids. Germline loops: CDR1 LNHDA, CDR2 SQIVND (reference sequence). The V end lost 7 bases, the J end lost 0 bases, and 4 bases lay between the germline ends. The CDR3 DNA is TGTGCCAGTAATCCTAGCAATCAGCCCCAGCATTTT. Its protein is CASNPSNQPQHF.

The rearrangement uses TRBV28 and TRBJ2-5; D is undetermined. The germline CDR1 and CDR2 sequences are MDHEN and SYDVKM. This CDR3 region has 13 residues. Trimming took off 6 bases at V and 1 base at J, with 9 bases between the two ends. The CDR3 protein is CASSLVAQETQYF. CDR3 sequence (DNA): TGTGCCAGCAGCTTAGTAGCCCAAGAGACCCAGTACTTC.

This rearrangement joins TRBV5-1 to TRBJ2-1, with 14 bases lining up with TRBD2. Germline CDR1 and CDR2: SGHRS and YFSETQ. This CDR3 has 16 residues. V lost 3 bases, J lost 14 bases, and 13 bases stayed unmatched. This CDR3 reads CASSSLLGTSGGHEFF. In nucleotides, the CDR3 is TGCGCCAGCAGCTCCTTGTTGGGGACTAGCGGGGGCCATGAGTTCTTC.

The rearrangement uses TRBV6-6 and TRBJ1-1; 11 bases align to TRBD1. CDR1 and CDR2 (germline): MNHNY, SVGAGI (reference sequence). The CDR3 runs 16 residues. V lost 5 bases, J lost 4 bases, and 9 bases stayed unmatched. CDR3 DNA: TGTGCCAGCAGTCACGGGACAGGGGGAAGTTCCACTGAAGCTTTCTTT. Translating it yields CASSHGTGGSSTEAFF.

The rearrangement uses TRBV6-4 and TRBJ2-1; 7 positions match TRBD2. The trim removed 2 bases at V and 1 base at J, leaving 14 bases unmatched. The CDR3 has 19 residues. Per germline, CDR1 MRHNA and CDR2 SNTAGT. CDR3 DNA sequence: TGTGCCAGCAGTGACCCCCCAGCGGGACCCATCCGGTCCTACAATGAGCAGTTCTTC. This encodes CASSDPPAGPIRSYNEQFF.

The gene calls are TRBV6-6 and TRBJ1-5; D is perhaps TRBD1 (6 bases). V was pared by 4 bases and J by 2 bases, with 9 bases between. The CDR3 spans 14 residues. Germline V gene data show CDR1 as MNHNY and CDR2 as SVGAGI (reference sequence). The CDR3 sequence: CASSFRQGNQPQHF. Written as DNA, the CDR3 is TGTGCCAGCAGTTTCAGACAGGGCAATCAGCCCCAGCATTTT.

The CDR3 DNA follows: TGTGCCAGTAGTAAGACTAGCGGGGGTTCAGGGAACCAAGAGACCCAGTACTTC. Amino acids: CASSKTSGGSGNQETQYF. The J gene is TRBJ2-5, the V gene TRBV19, with 12 bases identical to TRBD2. Germline loops: CDR1 LNHDA, CDR2 SQIVND (reference sequence). The CDR3 has 18 amino acids. V was pared by 4 bases and J by 0 bases, with 9 bases of the junction left unmatched.

The V and J genes are TRBV11-2 and TRBJ1-1; 7 positions agree with TRBD1. The V gene end was trimmed by 1 base and the J gene end by 2 bases; junction bases not matched to a gene: 4. The germline V gene encodes CDR1 SGHAT and CDR2 FQNNGV. The CDR3 is 15 residues long. Here the CDR3 DNA reads TGTGCCAGCAGCTTAGTCGCAGGGGGAAACACTGAAGCTTTCTTT. This codes for CASSLVAGGNTEAFF.

This sequence joins TRBV2 and TRBJ2-5; D call uncertain. Germline loops: CDR1 SNHLY, CDR2 FYNNEI. V dropped 6 bases and J dropped 5 bases, with 13 bases sitting between them. The CDR3 runs to 13 residues. This chain's CDR3 is CASSAVERETQYF. Written as DNA, the CDR3 is TGTGCCAGCAGCGCCGTTGAGCGCGAGACCCAGTACTTC.

This chain joins TRBV27 and TRBJ1-1; D is unresolved. V lost 6 bases and J 2 bases, leaving 13 bases between the germline ends. Germline V gives CDR1 MNHEY, CDR2 SMNVEV (reference sequence). CDR3 length: 14 residues. The CDR3 sequence is CASSRPGSNTEAFF. CDR3 nucleotide sequence: TGTGCCAGCAGCCGCCCCGGGAGCAACACTGAAGCTTTCTTT.

This clone has only a few counts. V is TRBV5-6 and J is TRBJ1-2, with TRBD1 matching over 7 bases. The germline CDR1 and CDR2 sequences are SGHDT and YYEEEE. This CDR3 is built from 13 residues. Trimming removed 2 bases from V and 6 bases from J; junction bases left unmatched: 4. CDR3 sequence (DNA): TGTGCCAGCAGCTTTACAGGGGACCATGGCTACACCTTC. It translates to CASSFTGDHGYTF.